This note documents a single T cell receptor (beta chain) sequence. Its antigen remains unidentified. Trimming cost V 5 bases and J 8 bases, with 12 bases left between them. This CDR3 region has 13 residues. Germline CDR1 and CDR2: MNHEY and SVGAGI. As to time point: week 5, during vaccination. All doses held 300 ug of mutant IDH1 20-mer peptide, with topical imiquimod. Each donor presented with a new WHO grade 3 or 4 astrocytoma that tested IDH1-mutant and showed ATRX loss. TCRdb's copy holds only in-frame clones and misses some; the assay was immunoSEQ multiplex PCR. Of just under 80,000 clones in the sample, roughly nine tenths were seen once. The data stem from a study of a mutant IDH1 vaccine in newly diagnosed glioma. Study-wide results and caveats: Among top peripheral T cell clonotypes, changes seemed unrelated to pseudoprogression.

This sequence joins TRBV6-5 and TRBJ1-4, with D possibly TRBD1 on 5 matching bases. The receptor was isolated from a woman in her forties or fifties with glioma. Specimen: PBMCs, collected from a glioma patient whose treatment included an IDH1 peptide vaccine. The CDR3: CASSLGHGEKLFF. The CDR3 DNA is TGTGCCAGCAGTCTCGGACACGGCGAAAAACTGTTTTTT.